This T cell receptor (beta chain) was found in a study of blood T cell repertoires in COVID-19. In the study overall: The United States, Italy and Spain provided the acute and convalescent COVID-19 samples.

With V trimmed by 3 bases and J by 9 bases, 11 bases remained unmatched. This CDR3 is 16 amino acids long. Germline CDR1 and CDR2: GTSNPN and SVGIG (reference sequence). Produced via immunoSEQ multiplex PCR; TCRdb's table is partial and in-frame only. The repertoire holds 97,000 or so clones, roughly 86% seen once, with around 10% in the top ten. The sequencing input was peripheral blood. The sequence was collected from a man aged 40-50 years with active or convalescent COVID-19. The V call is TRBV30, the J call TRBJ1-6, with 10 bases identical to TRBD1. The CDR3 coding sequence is TGTGCCTGGAGCGCACCGGGGACAGGGGTTCTTTCACCCCTCCACTTT. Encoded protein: CAWSAPGTGVLSPLHF. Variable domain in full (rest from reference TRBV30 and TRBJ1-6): SQTIHQWPATLVQPVGSPLSLECTVEGTSNPNLYWYRQAAGRGLQLLFYSVGIGQISSEVPQNLSASRPQDRQFILSSKKLLLSDSGFYLCAWSAPGTGVLSPLHFGNGTRLTVT.